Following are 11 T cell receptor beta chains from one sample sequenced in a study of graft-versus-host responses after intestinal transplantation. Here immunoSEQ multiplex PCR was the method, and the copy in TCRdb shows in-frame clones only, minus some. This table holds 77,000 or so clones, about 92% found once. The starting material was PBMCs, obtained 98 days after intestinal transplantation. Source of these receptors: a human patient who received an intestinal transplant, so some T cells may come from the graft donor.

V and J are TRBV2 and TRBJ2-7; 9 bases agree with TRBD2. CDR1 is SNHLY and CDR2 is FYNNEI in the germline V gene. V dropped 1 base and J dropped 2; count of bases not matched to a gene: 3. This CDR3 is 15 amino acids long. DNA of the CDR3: TGTGCCAGCAGTGAAGGGGCGGGGGGGACCTACGAGCAGTACTTC. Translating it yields CASSEGAGGTYEQYF. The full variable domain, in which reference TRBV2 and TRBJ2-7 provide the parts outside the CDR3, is EPEVTQTPSHQVTQMGQEVILRCVPISNHLYFYWYRQILGQKVEFLVSFYNNEISEKSEIFDDQFSVERPDGSNFTLKIRSTKLEDSAMYFCASSEGAGGTYEQYFGPGTRLTVT.

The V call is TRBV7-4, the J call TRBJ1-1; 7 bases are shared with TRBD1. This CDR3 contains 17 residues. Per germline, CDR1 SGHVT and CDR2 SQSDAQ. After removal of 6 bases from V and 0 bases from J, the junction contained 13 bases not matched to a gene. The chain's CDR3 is CASREIGTDIMNTEAFF. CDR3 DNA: TGTGCCAGCAGGGAAATCGGGACAGATATCATGAACACTGAAGCTTTCTTT.

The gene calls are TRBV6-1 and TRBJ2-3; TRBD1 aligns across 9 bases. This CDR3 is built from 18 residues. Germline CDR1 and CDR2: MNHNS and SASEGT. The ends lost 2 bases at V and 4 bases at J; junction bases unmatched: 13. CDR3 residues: CASSETPWTGEFSDTQYF. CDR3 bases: TGTGCCAGCAGTGAAACCCCTTGGACAGGGGAATTTTCAGATACGCAGTATTTT.

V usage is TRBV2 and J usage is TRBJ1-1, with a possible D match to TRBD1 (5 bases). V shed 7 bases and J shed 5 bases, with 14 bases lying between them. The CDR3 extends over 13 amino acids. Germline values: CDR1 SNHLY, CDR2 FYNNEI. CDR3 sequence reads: CASKDNESTEAFF. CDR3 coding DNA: TGTGCCAGCAAGGACAATGAGAGTACTGAAGCTTTCTTT. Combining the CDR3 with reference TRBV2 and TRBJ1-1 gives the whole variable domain EPEVTQTPSHQVTQMGQEVILRCVPISNHLYFYWYRQILGQKVEFLVSFYNNEISEKSEIFDDQFSVERPDGSNFTLKIRSTKLEDSAMYFCASKDNESTEAFFGQGTRLTVV.

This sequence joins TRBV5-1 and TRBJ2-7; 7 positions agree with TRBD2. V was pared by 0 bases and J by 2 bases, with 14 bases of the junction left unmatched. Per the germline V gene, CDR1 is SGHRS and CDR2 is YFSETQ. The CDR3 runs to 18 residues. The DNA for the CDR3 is TGCGCCAGCAGCTTGGGGCCTAATTCGGCGGGGGATACCTACGAGCAGTACTTC. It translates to CASSLGPNSAGDTYEQYF. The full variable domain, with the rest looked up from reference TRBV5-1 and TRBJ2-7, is KAGVTQTPRYLIKTRGQQVTLSCSPISGHRSVSWYQQTPGQGLQFLFEYFSETQRNKGNFPGRFSGRQFSNSRSEMNVSTLELGDSALYLCASSLGPNSAGDTYEQYFGPGTRLTVT.

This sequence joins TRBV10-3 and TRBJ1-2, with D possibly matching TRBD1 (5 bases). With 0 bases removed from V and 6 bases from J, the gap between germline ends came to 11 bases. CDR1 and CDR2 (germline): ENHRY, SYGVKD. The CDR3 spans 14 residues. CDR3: CAISESAGGDGYTF. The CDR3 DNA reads TGTGCCATCAGTGAGTCGGCGGGGGGGGATGGCTACACCTTC.

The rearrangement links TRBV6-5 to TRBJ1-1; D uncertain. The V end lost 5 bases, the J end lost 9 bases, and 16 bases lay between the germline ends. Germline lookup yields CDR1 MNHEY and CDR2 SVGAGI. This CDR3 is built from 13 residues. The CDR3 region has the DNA TGTGCCAGCAGTGATCGGCCCGACCTTCAAGCTTTCTTT. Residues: CASSDRPDLQAFF.

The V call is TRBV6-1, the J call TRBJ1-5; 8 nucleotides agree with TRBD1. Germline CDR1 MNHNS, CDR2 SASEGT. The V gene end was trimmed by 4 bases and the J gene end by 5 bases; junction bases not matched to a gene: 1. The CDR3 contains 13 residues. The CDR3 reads CASSVTGDQPQHF. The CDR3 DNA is TGTGCCAGCAGTGTGACAGGGGATCAGCCCCAGCATTTT.

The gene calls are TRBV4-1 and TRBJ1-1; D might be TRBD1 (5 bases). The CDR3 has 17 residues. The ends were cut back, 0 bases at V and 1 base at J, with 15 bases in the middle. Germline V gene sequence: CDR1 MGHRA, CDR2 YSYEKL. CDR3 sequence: CASSQDGGTPENTEAFF. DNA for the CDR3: TGCGCCAGCAGCCAAGACGGCGGGACCCCGGAGAACACTGAAGCTTTCTTT.

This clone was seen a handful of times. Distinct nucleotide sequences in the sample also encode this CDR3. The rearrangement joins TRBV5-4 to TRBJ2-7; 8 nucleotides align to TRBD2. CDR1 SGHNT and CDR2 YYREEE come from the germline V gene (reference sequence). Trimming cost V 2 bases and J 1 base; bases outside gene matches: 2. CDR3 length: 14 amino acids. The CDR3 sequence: CASSLGGGSYEQYF. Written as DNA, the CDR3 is TGTGCCAGCAGCTTAGGCGGGGGGTCCTACGAGCAGTACTTC.

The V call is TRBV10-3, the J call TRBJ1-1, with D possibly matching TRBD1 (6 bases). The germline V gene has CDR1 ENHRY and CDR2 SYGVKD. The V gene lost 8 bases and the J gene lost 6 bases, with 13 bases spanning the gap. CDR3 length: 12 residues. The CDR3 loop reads CAISRDISEAFF. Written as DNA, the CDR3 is TGTGCCATCTCCCGGGACATCTCTGAAGCTTTCTTT.